The T cell receptor (beta chain) described here comes from a study of response to subunit inactivated influenza vaccine. TCRdb reprocessed the RT-PCR reads via MiXCR and lists one record per CDR3 protein. Of about 530,000 distinct CDR3 sequences in the sample, 10% to 15% were seen once. The J segment lost 7 bases and the V segment lost 11 bases, leaving 26 bases of the junction unmatched. The germline V gene has CDR1 LGHDT and CDR2 YNNKEL (reference sequence). The CDR3 length is 19 residues. Findings and limits, study-wide: Every seasonal influenza vaccination brings in few new T cells, the authors suggested.

Remarks on this clonotype: Its antigen remains unidentified.

The material was PBMCs from blood, obtained roughly 48 days after vaccination. The receptor was derived from a man in his forties or fifties who received an inactivated influenza vaccine. The rearrangement uses TRBV3-1 and TRBJ2-2, with TRBD1 matching 9 bases. In DNA form, the CDR3 reads TGTGCCTTCAGTTCCGTCACCGTTTGGGACAGGGTGTCCATCGGGGAGCTGTTTTTT. It translates to CAFSSVTVWDRVSIGELFF.